This passage covers 29 T cell receptor beta chains from one sample sequenced in a study of T cells expressing NK-cell markers. TCRdb processed the 5' RACE reads again and assigns one entry to each CDR3 protein, with no DNA. The table for this sample gives about 170,000 distinct CDR3 sequences. Sequences were obtained from blood T cells: a sorted CD56 or NKG2C T cell subset, CD4+ or CD8+ T cells, or bulk PBMC T cells (not recorded which). These receptors came from a man aged 18-70 years in good health.

The V gene is TRBV12-3 or TRBV12-4, the J gene TRBJ2-2; with no DNA, the TCRdb D assignment of TRBD1 cannot be verified. The CDR3 sequence is 16 residues long. This CDR3 is CASSLGAGAYTGELFF.

The V gene is TRBV2, the J gene TRBJ2-3; TCRdb picks TRBD1, but there is no DNA to check that call. CDR3 length: 16 amino acids. Germline CDR1 SNHLY, CDR2 FYNNEI. CDR3 in amino acids: CASSLPGQGLSDTQYF.

The chain joins TRBV27 to TRBJ2-2. Germline V gene data show CDR1 as MNHEY and CDR2 as SMNVEV (reference sequence). The CDR3 is 14 amino acids. CDR3 in amino acids: CASSYPENTGELFF.

The V call is TRBV12-3 or TRBV12-4, the J call TRBJ2-4. The CDR3 length is 16 residues. The CDR3 is CASSRVLHLAKNIQYF.

The chain recombines TRBV6-5 with TRBJ2-5; the TCRdb call, TRBD1, lacks DNA for checking. The CDR3 sequence is 14 residues long. The germline V gene has CDR1 MNHEY and CDR2 SVGAGI. The CDR3 loop reads CASSYHDSAGTQYF.

The chain uses TRBV20-1 and TRBJ2-4; TCRdb returns TRBD1, unconfirmable since there is no DNA. The length of the CDR3 is 15 residues. In germline, CDR1 is DFQATT, CDR2 SNEGSKA (reference sequence). CDR3 in amino acids: CSAEGGTPNEDIQYF.

The chain couples TRBV27 to TRBJ1-5. This CDR3 spans 15 amino acids. The V gene's germline CDR1 is MNHEY and CDR2 SMNVEV (reference sequence). The CDR3 is CASSLLGGINQPQHF.

The chain combines TRBV6-5 with TRBJ1-2; TCRdb selects TRBD1, and the lack of DNA leaves this call unchecked. Germline V gene sequence: CDR1 MNHEY, CDR2 SVGAGI. There are 14 residues in the CDR3. The CDR3 here is CASIFTHPPYGYTF.

The chain combines TRBV28 with TRBJ1-5. CDR3 length: 14 amino acids. The germline CDR1 and CDR2 sequences are MDHEN and SYDVKM. CDR3 residues: CASSPAGGDQPQHF.

The V call is TRBV3-1, the J call TRBJ2-7; the TRBD2 assignment by TCRdb is unverifiable without DNA. CDR1 and CDR2 (germline): LGHDT, YNNKEL (reference sequence). The CDR3 is made up of 14 amino acids. Here the CDR3 reads CASSSGSSSYEQYF.

This chain connects TRBV9 to TRBJ2-2; lacking DNA, the TRBD2 call made by TCRdb goes unchecked. The CDR3 runs to 17 residues. Germline assignment: CDR1 SGDLS and CDR2 YYNGEE. This chain's CDR3 is CASSDRLAGGYTGELFF.

The V call is TRBV7-9, the J call TRBJ2-5; TCRdb proposes TRBD1, but this gene call is untestable without DNA. Germline V gene lookup returns CDR1 SEHNR and CDR2 FQNEAQ (reference sequence). This CDR3 region has 14 residues. This CDR3 reads CASSHRDRGETQYF.

The chain couples TRBV15 to TRBJ2-7; TCRdb reports TRBD1, a call that lacks DNA to check it against. Germline CDR1 LNHNV, CDR2 YYDKDF (reference sequence). This CDR3 comprises 17 residues. This chain's CDR3 is CATSREGPWEEYYEQYF.

CDR3: CASSQSVTSGTDTQYF. The chain links TRBV4-2 to TRBJ2-3. The V gene's germline CDR1 is LGHNA and CDR2 YNFKEQ. The CDR3 spans 16 residues.

The chain combines TRBV6-1 with TRBJ1-5; with no DNA, the TCRdb D assignment of TRBD1 cannot be verified. The CDR3 runs 16 residues. Germline CDR1 MNHNS, CDR2 SASEGT. CDR3 amino acids: CASSEVSQGVVQPQHF.

The CDR3 reads CASSPLAGGPGELFF. The chain couples TRBV14 to TRBJ2-2; lacking DNA, the TRBD2 call made by TCRdb goes unchecked. Germline CDR1 is SGHDN and CDR2 is FVKESK. The CDR3 sequence is 15 residues long.

The chain carries TRBV9 and TRBJ2-5; the TCRdb D gene call, TRBD1, has no DNA to confirm it. The length of the CDR3 is 17 residues. Per the germline V gene, CDR1 is SGDLS and CDR2 is YYNGEE. The CDR3 here is CASSVDLWGTGEETQYF.

The rearrangement uses TRBV6-1 and TRBJ2-5; lacking DNA, the TRBD1 call made by TCRdb goes unchecked. The CDR3 has 15 residues. CDR1 is MNHNS and CDR2 is SASEGT in the germline V gene. Here the CDR3 reads CASSALTGEQETQYF.

The chain carries TRBV12-3 or TRBV12-4 and TRBJ1-2; checking the TCRdb D call of TRBD1 is not possible without DNA. The CDR3 is made up of 13 amino acids. The CDR3 loop is CASSPGSNYGYTF.

V usage is TRBV10-3 and J usage is TRBJ2-3; the D call from TCRdb, TRBD1, cannot be confirmed without DNA. CDR1 ENHRY and CDR2 SYGVKD come from the germline V gene. This CDR3 has 14 amino acids. The CDR3 here is CASQAGGQTDTQYF.

The V call is TRBV6-1, the J call TRBJ2-5; TCRdb lists TRBD2, though no DNA is available to test this call. Germline values: CDR1 MNHNS, CDR2 SASEGT. There are 16 residues in the CDR3. CDR3 residues: CASSTPEAGVKETQYF.

The rearrangement links TRBV5-1 to TRBJ2-1; the TRBD1 assignment by TCRdb is unverifiable without DNA. Per the germline V gene, CDR1 is SGHRS and CDR2 is YFSETQ. This CDR3 has 17 residues. The chain's CDR3 is CASSSTGVVATTYEQFF.

The chain uses TRBV6-1 and TRBJ1-3; the TCRdb D gene call, TRBD1, has no DNA to confirm it. The CDR3 loop spans 15 amino acids. The germline gives CDR1 MNHNS, CDR2 SASEGT. CDR3: CASSEAITGGNTIYF.

The chain joins TRBV11-2 to TRBJ2-7; the D call from TCRdb, TRBD1, cannot be confirmed without DNA. The CDR3 length is 13 residues. Germline V gene sequence: CDR1 SGHAT, CDR2 FQNNGV. CDR3: CASSWGSINEQYF.

The genes are TRBV3-1 and TRBJ2-5; TCRdb indicates TRBD2, and absent DNA this call remains unverified. Per germline, CDR1 LGHDT and CDR2 YNNKEL (reference sequence). The CDR3 loop spans 18 amino acids. CDR3 amino acids: CASSQDRSSGAYQETQYF.

The chain employs TRBV11-2 and TRBJ2-3; TCRdb lists TRBD1, though no DNA is available to test this call. The CDR3 length is 16 residues. From germline, CDR1 is SGHAT and CDR2 FQNNGV. This CDR3 is CASSPGGDRWTDTQYF.

The V and J genes are TRBV5-6 and TRBJ2-3; TCRdb gives TRBD1 as the D gene, but with no DNA this cannot be confirmed. Germline CDR1 SGHDT, CDR2 YYEEEE. The CDR3 has 14 amino acids. CDR3: CASSLRDRVDTQYF. The full variable domain, rest sourced from reference TRBV5-6 and TRBJ2-3, is DAGVTQSPTHLIKTRGQQVTLRCSPKSGHDTVSWYQQALGQGPQFIFQYYEEEERQRGNFPDRFSGHQFPNYSSELNVNALLLGDSALYLCASSLRDRVDTQYFGPGTRLTVL.

This chain connects TRBV20-1 to TRBJ2-3. This CDR3 is 14 amino acids long. The germline V gene encodes CDR1 DFQATT and CDR2 SNEGSKA (reference sequence). This chain's CDR3 is CSAASGSEADTQYF.

This chain links TRBV3-1 with TRBJ2-1; checking the TCRdb D call of TRBD2 is not possible without DNA. Germline CDR1 LGHDT, CDR2 YNNKEL (reference sequence). This CDR3 spans 14 amino acids. This chain's CDR3 is CASSHPSGDSLRFF.